The subject of this entry is one TCR beta chain. This sample stems from a study of blood T cell repertoires in COVID-19. About the research overall: Specimens from acute and convalescent COVID-19 originated in the United States, Italy and Spain.

V was pared by 3 bases and J by 4 bases, with 10 bases between. CDR3 length equals 14 residues. Germline values: CDR1 LNHNV, CDR2 YYDKDF (reference sequence). How the authors handled the data: Reference gene primer amplification gave estimated nucleated cell counts. Only in-frame clones appear in the TCRdb table, and some are missing; sequencing was by immunoSEQ multiplex PCR. The DNA gave D and trimming, while V, J and clone size come from that table. Of over 200,000 clones in the sample, approximately 90% were seen once. This sequence originates from a man between 25 and 39 years old with COVID-19, enrolled during active disease. The chain combines TRBV15 with TRBJ2-1, with D tentatively TRBD1 (5 bases). The sample was peripheral blood. This CDR3 is CATSRADRYNEQFF. DNA for the CDR3: TGTGCCACCAGCAGGGCCGACAGATACAATGAGCAGTTCTTC.